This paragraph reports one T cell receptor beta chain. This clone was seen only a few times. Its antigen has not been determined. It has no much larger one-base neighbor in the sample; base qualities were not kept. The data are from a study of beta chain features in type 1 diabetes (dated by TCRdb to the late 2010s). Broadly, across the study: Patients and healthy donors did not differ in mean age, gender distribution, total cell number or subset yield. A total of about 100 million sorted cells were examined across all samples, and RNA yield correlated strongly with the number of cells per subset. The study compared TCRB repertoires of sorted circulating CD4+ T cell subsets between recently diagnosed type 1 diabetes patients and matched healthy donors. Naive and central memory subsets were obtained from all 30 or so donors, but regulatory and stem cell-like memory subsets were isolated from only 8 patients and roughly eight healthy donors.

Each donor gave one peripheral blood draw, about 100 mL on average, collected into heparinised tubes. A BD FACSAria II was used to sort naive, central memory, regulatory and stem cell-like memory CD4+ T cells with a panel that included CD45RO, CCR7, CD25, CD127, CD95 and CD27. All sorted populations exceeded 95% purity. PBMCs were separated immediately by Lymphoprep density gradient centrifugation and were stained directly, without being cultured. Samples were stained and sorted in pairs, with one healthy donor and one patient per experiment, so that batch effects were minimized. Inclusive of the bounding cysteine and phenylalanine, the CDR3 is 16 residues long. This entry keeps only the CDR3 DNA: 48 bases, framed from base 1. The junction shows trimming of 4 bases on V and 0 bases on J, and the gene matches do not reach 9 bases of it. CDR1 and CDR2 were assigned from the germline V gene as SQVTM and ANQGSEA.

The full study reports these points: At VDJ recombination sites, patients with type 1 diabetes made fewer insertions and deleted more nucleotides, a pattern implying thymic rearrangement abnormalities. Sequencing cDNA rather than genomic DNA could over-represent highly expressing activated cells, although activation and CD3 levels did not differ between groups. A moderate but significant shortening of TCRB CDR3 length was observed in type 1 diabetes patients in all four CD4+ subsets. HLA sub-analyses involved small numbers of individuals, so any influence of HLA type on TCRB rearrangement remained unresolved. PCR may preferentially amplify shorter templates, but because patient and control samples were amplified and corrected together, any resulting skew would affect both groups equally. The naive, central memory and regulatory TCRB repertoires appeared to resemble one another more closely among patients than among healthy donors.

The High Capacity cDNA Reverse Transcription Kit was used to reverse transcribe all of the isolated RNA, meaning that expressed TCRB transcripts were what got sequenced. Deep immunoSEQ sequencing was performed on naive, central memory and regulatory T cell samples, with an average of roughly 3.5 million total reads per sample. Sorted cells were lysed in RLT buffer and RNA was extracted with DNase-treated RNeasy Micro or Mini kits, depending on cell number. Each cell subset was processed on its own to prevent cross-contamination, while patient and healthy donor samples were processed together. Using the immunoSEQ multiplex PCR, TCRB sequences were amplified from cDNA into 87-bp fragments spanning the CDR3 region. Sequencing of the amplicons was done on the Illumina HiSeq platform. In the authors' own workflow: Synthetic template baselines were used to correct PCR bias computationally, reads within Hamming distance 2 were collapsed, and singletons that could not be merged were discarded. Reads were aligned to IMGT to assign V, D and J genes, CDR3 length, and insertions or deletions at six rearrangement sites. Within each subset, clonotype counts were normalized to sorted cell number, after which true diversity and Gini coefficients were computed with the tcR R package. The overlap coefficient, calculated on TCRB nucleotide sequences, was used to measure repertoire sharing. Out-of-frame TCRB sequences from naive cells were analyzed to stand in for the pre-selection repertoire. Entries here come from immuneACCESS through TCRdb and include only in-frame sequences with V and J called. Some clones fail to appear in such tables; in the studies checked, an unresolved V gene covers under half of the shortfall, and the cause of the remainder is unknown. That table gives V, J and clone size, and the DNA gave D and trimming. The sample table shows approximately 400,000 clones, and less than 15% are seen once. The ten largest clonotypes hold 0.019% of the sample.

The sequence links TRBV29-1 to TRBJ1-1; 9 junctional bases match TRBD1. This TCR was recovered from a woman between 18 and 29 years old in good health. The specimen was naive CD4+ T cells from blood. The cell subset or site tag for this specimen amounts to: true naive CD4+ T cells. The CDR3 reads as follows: CSVVGQGNLMNTEAFF. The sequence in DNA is TGCAGCGTTGTGGGACAGGGAAACCTCATGAACACTGAAGCTTTCTTT.